The sequence of this T cell receptor beta chain was determined in a study of Tregs in tolerant kidney transplant recipients. General study points: Tolerant patients' donor-specific Tregs expanded beyond overall Tregs, suggesting antigen-driven growth. No direct test of biological reproducibility was done here.

Data came from immunoSEQ multiplex PCR; TCRdb stores just in-frame clones and leaves some out. The sample includes roughly 80,000 clones, about 91% of them seen just once. Comment on this clone: The antigen is not known.

There are 17 residues in the CDR3. V was clipped by 2 bases and J by 3 bases, with 18 bases between them. Germline V lookup: CDR1 SGHAT, CDR2 FQNNGV. Recipients received nonmyeloablative bone marrow transplants from related graft donors, with transient mixed chimerism. CD4+CD25+CD127- Tregs, CD4+CD25- non-Tregs, CD4 and CD8 cells were sorted. V usage is TRBV11-2 and J usage is TRBJ2-3; a weak D match, TRBD2 (7 bases). Sequenced material: CD4+ T cells from blood (PBMCs), taken 24 months after the transplant. This TCR derives from a human patient who received a combined kidney and bone marrow transplant. Some T cells may be supplied by the graft donor. The CDR3 here is CASSLRGRDPETDTQYF. The CDR3 bases are TGTGCCAGCAGCTTAAGGGGGAGGGATCCAGAAACAGATACGCAGTATTTT.